This TCR beta chain was sequenced during a study of cytomegalovirus exposure and HLA in healthy donors. Study findings and constraints: A missense DCLRE1C variant was associated with V- and J-gene trimming of TCR beta chains in a later analysis, and an independent cohort replicated the association.

Worth noting for this clone: The target antigen is unknown.

Germline CDR1 and CDR2: LNHDA and SQIVND (reference sequence). V was trimmed by 4 bases and J by 1 base, leaving 14 bases between them. The CDR3 contains 16 residues. The PCR ran on 60 Vbeta and 13 Jbeta primers. Using immunoSEQ multiplex PCR, the repertoire was profiled, and TCRdb retains in-frame clones only, with some absent. Among about 250,000 clones listed, over 90% were seen once. The TCR comes from a girl aged 2 to 9 in good health and CMV-seronegative. V is TRBV19 and J is TRBJ2-4; weak D call: TRBD1 (6 bases). Source material: PBMCs. The CDR3 DNA reads TGTGCCAGTAGTACCCAACGGACAGTGGCCAAAAACATTCAGTACTTC. Residues: CASSTQRTVAKNIQYF.